This T cell receptor beta chain stems from a study of identical twins. Every one of the donors was a healthy Caucasian. This clonotype was seen a few times. Its antigen is undetermined. Notes on the study in general: Out-of-frame alpha sequences common to twins exhibited an excess of low generation probability.

The CDR3 extends over 14 amino acids. Germline CDR1 reads LGHDT; CDR2 reads YNNKEL (reference sequence). Trimming left V 0 bases short and J 3 bases short, with 5 bases between. Unique molecular identifiers were in the cDNA, with template-switch universal primer binding. MiXCR was run by TCRdb on the 5' RACE reads, yielding one entry per CDR3 protein. The sample lists a few hundred thousand distinct CDR3 sequences, about 24% occurring once. These data were also filed under a second study, of T cells expressing NK-cell markers. That publication notes: The CD3+CD56-NKG2C+ fraction of a handful of donors was likewise dominated by these clonotypes.

The chain is built from TRBV3-1 and TRBJ2-2; D gene unclear. The source is a woman aged 18-29 years in good health. Source material: CD4+ T cells sorted from blood. CDR3 sequence: CASSQDAYTGELFF. CDR3 DNA sequence: TGTGCCAGCAGCCAAGATGCATACACCGGGGAGCTGTTTTTT. The full variable domain, with the rest looked up from reference TRBV3-1 and TRBJ2-2, is DTAVSQTPKYLVTQMGNDKSIKCEQNLGHDTMYWYKQDSKKFLKIMFSYNNKELIINETVPNRFSPKSPDKAHLNLHINSLELGDSAVYFCASSQDAYTGELFFGEGSRLTVL.